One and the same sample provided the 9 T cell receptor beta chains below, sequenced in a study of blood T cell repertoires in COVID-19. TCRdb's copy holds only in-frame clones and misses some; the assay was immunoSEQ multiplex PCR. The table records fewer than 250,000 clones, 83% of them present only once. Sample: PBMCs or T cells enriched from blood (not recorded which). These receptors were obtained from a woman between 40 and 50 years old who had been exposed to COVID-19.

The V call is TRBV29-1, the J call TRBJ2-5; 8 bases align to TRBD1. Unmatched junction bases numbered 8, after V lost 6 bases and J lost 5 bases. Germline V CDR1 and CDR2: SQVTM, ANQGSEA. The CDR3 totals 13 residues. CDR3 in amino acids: CSVPPQGAETQYF. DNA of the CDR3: TGCAGCGTGCCCCCTCAGGGGGCTGAGACCCAGTACTTC.

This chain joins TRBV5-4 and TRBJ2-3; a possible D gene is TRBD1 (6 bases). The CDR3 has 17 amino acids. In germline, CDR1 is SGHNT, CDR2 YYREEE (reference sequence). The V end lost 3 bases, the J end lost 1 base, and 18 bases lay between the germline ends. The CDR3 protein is CASSSGGYRAGTDTQYF. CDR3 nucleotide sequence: TGTGCCAGCAGCTCCGGCGGGTACAGGGCTGGCACAGATACGCAGTATTTT.

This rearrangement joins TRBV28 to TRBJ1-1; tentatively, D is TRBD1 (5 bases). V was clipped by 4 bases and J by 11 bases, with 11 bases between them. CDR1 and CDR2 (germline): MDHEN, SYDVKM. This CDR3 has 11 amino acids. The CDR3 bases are TGTGCCAGCAGTTCACAGGCTAAGGCTTTCTTT. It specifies CASSSQAKAFF.

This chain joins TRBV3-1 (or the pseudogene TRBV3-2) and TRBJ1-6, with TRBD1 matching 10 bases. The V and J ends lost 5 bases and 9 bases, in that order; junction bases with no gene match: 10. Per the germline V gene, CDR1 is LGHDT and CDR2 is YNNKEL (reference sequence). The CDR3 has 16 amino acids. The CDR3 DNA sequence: TGTGCCAGCAGCGTCATGCCCGGACAGGGGGGTTCACCCCTCCACTTT. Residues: CASSVMPGQGGSPLHF.

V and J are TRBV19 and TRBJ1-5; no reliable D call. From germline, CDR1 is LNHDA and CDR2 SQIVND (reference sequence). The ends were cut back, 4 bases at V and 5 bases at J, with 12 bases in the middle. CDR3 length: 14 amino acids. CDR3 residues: CASSNTGSDQPQHF. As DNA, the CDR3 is TGTGCCAGTAGTAACACCGGGTCCGATCAGCCCCAGCATTTT.

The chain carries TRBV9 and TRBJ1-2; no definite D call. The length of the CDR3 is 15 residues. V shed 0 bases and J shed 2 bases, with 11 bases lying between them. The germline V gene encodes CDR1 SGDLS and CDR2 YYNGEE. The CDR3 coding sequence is TGTGCCAGCAGCGTAGGAAACAGCCTAAACTATGGCTACACCTTC. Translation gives CASSVGNSLNYGYTF.

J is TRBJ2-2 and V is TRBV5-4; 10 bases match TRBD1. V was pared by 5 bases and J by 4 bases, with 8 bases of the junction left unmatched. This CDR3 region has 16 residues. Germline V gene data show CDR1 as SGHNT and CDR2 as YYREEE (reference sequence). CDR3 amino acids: CASSPGTGASTGELFF. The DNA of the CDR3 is TGTGCCAGCAGTCCCGGGACAGGGGCTTCCACCGGGGAGCTGTTTTTT.

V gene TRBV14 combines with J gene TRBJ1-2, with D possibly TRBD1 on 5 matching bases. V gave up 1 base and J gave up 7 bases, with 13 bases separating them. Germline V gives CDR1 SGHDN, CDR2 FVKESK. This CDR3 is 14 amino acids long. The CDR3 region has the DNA TGTGCCAGCAGCCAAGTGGGAGGACACCTTGGCTACACCTTC. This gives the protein CASSQVGGHLGYTF.

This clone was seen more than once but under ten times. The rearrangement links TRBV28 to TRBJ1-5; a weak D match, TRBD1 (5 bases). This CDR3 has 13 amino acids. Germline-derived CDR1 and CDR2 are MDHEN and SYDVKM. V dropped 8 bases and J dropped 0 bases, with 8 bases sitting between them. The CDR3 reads CASGQTSNQPQHF. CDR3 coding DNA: TGTGCCAGCGGACAAACTAGCAATCAGCCCCAGCATTTT.